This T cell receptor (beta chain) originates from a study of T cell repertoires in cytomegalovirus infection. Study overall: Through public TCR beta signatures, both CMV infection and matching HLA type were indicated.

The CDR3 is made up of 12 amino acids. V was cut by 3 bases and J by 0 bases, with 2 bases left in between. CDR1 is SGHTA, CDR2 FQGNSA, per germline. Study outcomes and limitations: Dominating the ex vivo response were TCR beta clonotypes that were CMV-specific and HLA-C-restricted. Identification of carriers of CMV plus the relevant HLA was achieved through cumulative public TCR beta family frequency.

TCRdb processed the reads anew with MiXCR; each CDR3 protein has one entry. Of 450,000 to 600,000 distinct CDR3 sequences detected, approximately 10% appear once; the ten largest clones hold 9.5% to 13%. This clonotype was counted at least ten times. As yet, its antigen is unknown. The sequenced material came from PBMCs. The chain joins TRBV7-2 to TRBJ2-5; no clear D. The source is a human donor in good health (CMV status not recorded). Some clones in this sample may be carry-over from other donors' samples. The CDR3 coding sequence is TGTGCCAGCAGCTTGAACCAAGAGACCCAGTACTTC. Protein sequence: CASSLNQETQYF.